This T cell receptor (beta chain) was sequenced for a study of CD8 T cells in ankylosing spondylitis. Per germline, CDR1 DFQATT and CDR2 SNEGSKA (reference sequence). Trimming at V came to 3 bases and at J to 4 bases, leaving 10 bases not matched to a gene. The length of the CDR3 is 15 residues. Ten or more counts support this clonotype. A single record per CDR3 protein comes from TCRdb applying MiXCR to the 5' RACE reads. The sample shows around 150,000 distinct CDR3 sequences, 9.5% to 12% of them seen only once. The sequence was obtained from a female donor with ankylosing spondylitis or in good health (not recorded which). The V call is TRBV20-1, the J call TRBJ2-7, with 9 bases that match TRBD2. Sequencing was done on a sample of blood, either unsorted or a sorted T cell fraction (not recorded which). CDR3 bases: TGCAGTGCTAGCCGAATAGCGGGAGTAGATTACGAGCAGTACTTC. It specifies CSASRIAGVDYEQYF.